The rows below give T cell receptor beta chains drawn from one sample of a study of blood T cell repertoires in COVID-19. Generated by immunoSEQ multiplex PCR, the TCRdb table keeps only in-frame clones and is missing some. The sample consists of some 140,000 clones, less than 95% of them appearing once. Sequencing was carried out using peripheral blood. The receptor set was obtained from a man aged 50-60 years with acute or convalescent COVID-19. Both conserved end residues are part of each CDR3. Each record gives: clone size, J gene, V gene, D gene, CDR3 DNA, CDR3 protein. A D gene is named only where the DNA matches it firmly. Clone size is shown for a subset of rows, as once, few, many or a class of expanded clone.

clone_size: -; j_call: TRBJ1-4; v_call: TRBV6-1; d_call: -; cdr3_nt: TGTGCCAGCAGTGACGGTGAAAAACTGTTTTTT; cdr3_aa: CASSDGEKLFF
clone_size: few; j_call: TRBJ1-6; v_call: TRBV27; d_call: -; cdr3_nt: TGTGCCAGCAGTTGGGCAGGGATCCTCGGTTCACCCCTCCACTTT; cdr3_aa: CASSWAGILGSPLHF
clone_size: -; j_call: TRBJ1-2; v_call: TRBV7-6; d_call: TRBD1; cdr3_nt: TGTGCCAGCAGCTCTCCAGAACAGGGGAGACGCTATGGCTACACCTTC; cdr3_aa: CASSSPEQGRRYGYTF
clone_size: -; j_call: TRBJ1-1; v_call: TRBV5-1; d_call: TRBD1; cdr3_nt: TGCGCCAGCAGCTGGGGGACAGGGAACACTGAAGCTTTCTTT; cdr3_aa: CASSWGTGNTEAFF
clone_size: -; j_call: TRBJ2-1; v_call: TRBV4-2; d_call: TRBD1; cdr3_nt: TGTGCCAGCAGCCAAGCCGAGCGACAGGGGACTGAGCAGTTCTTC; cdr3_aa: CASSQAERQGTEQFF
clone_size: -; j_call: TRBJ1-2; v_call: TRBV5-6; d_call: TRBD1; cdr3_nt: TGTGCCAGCAGCGGGACAGGGTGGGGGACTAACTATGGCTACACCTTC; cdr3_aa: CASSGTGWGTNYGYTF
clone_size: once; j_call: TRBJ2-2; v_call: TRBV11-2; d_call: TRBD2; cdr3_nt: TGTGCCAGCAGCTTAGCGGAGGGAGGGACCGGGGAGCTGTTTTTT; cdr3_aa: CASSLAEGGTGELFF
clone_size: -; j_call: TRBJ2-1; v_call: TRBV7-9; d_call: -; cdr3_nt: TGTGCCAGCAGCTTTTCGGACAGTGAGCAGTTCTTC; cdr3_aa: CASSFSDSEQFF
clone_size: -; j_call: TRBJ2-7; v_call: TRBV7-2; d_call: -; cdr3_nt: TGTGCCAGCAGCTTAGTGGAGCAGAATTACGAGCAGTACTTC; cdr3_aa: CASSLVEQNYEQYF
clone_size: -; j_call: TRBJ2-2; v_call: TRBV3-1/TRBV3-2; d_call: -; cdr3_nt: TGTGCCAGCAGCCTCGCCACCTCGGGAACACGAAGATCCGGGGAGCTGTTTTTT; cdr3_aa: CASSLATSGTRRSGELFF
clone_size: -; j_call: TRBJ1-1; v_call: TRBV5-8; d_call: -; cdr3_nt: TGTGCCAGCAGCCCGCGGACAGTTGAAGCTTTCTTT; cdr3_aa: CASSPRTVEAFF
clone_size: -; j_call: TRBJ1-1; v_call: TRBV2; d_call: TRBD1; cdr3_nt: TGTGCCAGCAGTGGTCACAGGGGAGACACTGAAGCTTTCTTT; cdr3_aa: CASSGHRGDTEAFF
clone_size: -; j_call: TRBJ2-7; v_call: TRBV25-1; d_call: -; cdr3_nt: TGTGCCAGCAGTGAATATGGCAGGGTCGAGCAGTACTTC; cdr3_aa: CASSEYGRVEQYF
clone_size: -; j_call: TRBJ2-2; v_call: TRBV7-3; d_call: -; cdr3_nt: TGTGCCAGCAGCCCTCCTCACACCGGGGAGCTGTTTTTT; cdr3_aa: CASSPPHTGELFF
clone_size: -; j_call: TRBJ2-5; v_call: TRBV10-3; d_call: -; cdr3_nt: TGTGCCATCAGTGACCGGGACTTCCAAGAGACCCAGTACTTC; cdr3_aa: CAISDRDFQETQYF
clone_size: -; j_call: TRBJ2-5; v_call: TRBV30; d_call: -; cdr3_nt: TGTGCCTGGAGTGTACTGGCGGAGGAGACCCAGTACTTC; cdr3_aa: CAWSVLAEETQYF
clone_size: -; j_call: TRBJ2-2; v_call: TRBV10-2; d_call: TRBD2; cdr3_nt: TGCGCCAGCAGTTGGACTAGCGGGAGGGGTAGCACCGGGGAGCTGTTTTTT; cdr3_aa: CASSWTSGRGSTGELFF
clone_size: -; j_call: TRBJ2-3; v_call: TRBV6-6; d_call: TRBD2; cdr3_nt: TGTGCCAGCAGTCCACCTTCTCCGGGGGGGCTTCCAGATACGCAGTATTTT; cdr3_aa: CASSPPSPGGLPDTQYF
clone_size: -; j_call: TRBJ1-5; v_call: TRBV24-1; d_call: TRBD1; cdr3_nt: TGTGCCACCAGTGACCCGCAGGGGGGTACCCAGCATTTT; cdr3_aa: CATSDPQGGTQHF
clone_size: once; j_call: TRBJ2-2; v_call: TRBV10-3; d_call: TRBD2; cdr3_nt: TGTGCCATCAGTGGTGGTAGCGGGGCCAACACCGGGGAGCTGTTTTTT; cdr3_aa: CAISGGSGANTGELFF
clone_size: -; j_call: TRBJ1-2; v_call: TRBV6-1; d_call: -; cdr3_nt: TGTGCCAGCAACGCCAGGCCCGGTTCTGGCTACACCTTC; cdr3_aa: CASNARPGSGYTF
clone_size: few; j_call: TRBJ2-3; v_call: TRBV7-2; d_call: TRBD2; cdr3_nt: TGTGCCAGCAGCGCAATGCTAGCGGGGGTCTCAGATACGCAGTATTTT; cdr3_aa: CASSAMLAGVSDTQYF
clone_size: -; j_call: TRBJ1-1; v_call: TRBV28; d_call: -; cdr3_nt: TGTGCCAGCAGTTTATCTGAGTTGGAAGCTTTCTTT; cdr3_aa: CASSLSELEAFF
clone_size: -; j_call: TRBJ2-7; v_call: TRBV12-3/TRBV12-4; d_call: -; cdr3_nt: TGTGCCAGCAGTTTGGGACTGGGCCTCGAGCAGTACTTC; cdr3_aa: CASSLGLGLEQYF
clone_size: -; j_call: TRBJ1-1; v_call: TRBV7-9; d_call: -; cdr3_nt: TGTGCCAGCAGCTTAGCAGGAGACACTGAAGCTTTCTTT; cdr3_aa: CASSLAGDTEAFF
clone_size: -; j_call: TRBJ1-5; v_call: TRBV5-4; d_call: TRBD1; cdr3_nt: TGTGCCAGCAGCCTACAGGGGATAGATCAGCCCCAGCATTTT; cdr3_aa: CASSLQGIDQPQHF
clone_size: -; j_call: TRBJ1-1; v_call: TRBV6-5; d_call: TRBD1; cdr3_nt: TGTGCCAGCAGTAGAACAGGGGTTTCGATTGCTGAAGCTTTCTTT; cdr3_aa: CASSRTGVSIAEAFF
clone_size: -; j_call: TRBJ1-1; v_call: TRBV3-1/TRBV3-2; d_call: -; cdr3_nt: TGTGCCAGCAGCCAGGAGGGTGGCGGGGTGAACACTGAAGCTTTCTTT; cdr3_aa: CASSQEGGGVNTEAFF